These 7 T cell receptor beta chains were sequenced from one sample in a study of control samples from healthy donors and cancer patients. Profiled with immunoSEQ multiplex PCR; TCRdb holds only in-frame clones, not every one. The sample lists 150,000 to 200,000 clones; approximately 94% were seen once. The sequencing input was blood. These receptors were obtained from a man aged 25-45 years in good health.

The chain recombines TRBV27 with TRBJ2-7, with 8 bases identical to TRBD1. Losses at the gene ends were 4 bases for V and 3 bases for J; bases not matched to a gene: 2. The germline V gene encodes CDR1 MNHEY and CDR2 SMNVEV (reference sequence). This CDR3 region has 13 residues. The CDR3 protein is CASSSGQVYEQYF. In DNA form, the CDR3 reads TGTGCCAGCAGTTCGGGACAGGTCTACGAGCAGTACTTC.

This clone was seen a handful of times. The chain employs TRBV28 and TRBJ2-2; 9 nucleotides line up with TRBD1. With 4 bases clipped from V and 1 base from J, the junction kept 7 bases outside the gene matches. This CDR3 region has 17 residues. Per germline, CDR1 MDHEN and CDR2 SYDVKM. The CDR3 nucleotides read TGTGCCAGCAGTTCAACGCCGGGACAGGGGAACACCGGGGAGCTGTTTTTT. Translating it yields CASSSTPGQGNTGELFF. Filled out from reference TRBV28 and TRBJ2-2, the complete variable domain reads DVKVTQSSRYLVKRTGEKVFLECVQDMDHENMFWYRQDPGLGLRLIYFSYDVKMKEKGDIPEGYSVSREKKERFSLILESASTNQTSMYLCASSSTPGQGNTGELFFGEGSRLTVL.

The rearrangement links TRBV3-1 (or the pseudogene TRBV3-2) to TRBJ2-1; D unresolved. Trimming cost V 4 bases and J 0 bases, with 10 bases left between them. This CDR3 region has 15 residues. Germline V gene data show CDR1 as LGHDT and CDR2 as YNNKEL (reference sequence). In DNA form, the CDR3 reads TGTGCCAGCAGCCTGACCCGGTACTCCTACAATGAGCAGTTCTTC. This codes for CASSLTRYSYNEQFF.

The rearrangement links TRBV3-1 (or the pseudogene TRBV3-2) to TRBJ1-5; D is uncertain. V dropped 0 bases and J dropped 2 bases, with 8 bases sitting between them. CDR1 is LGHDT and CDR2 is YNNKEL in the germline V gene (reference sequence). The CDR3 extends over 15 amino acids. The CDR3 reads CASSQDSRGNQPQHF. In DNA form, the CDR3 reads TGTGCCAGCAGCCAAGACTCGAGGGGCAATCAGCCCCAGCATTTT.

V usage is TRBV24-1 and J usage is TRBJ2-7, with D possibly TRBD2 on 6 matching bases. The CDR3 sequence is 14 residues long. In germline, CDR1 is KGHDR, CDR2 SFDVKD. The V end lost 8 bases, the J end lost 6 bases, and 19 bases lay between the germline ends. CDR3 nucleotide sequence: TGTGCCACCATGGCGGGGTCCATTGCAACCGAGCAGTACTTC. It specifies CATMAGSIATEQYF.

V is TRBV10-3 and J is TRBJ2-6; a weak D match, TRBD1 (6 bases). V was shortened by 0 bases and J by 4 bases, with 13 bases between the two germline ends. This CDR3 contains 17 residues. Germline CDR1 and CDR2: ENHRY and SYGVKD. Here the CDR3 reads CAISESDQGNGANVLTF. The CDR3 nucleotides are TGTGCCATCAGTGAGTCGGACCAGGGGAACGGGGCCAACGTCCTGACTTTC.

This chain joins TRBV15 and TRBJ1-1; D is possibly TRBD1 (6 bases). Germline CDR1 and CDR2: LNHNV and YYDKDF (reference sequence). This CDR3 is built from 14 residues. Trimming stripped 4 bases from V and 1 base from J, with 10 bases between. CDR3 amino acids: CATSKTGSNTEAFF. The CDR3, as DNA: TGTGCCACCAGCAAAACAGGGTCGAACACTGAAGCTTTCTTT.